The rows below give T cell receptor beta chains drawn from one sample of a study of human versus mouse CDR3 diversity and MHC coevolution. The table came from immunoSEQ multiplex PCR; TCRdb's copy has only in-frame clones and leaves some out. Of tens of thousands of clones listed, approximately 90% are singletons. Sequencing used naive CD4+ T cells from blood. These receptors all stem from a person aged 25 to 75 in good health. CDR3s include the opening cysteine and the closing phenylalanine or tryptophan. The D gene is left open where the match is weak. Expanded clones get a size class; other rows say once, few or many, or leave the size out.

- | TRBJ1-2 | - | TRBV6-5 | CASSNGNYYGYTF | TGTGCCAGCAGCAACGGGAATTACTATGGCTACACCTTC
- | TRBJ2-3 | - | TRBV5-6 | CASSLAGGSTDTQYF | TGTGCCAGCAGCTTGGCCGGGGGAAGCACAGATACGCAGTATTTT
- | TRBJ2-5 | - | TRBV6-7 | CASRPTGPRGETQYF | TGTGCCAGCAGGCCTACAGGCCCCCGGGGGGAGACCCAGTACTTC
- | TRBJ2-5 | - | TRBV6-5 | CASSYARVGETQYF | TGTGCCAGCAGTTACGCCAGGGTAGGAGAGACCCAGTACTTC
- | TRBJ2-1 | - | TRBV27 | CASSLRSGSSYNEQFF | TGTGCCAGCAGTTTACGGTCGGGGAGCTCCTACAATGAGCAGTTCTTC
- | TRBJ2-7 | TRBD1 | TRBV11-2 | CASSLDLTTGYYEQYF | TGTGCCAGCAGCTTAGATCTCACGACAGGGTACTACGAGCAGTACTTC
- | TRBJ1-6 | - | TRBV19 | CASSIDVRGNSPLHF | TGTGCCAGTAGTATAGACGTGCGGGGGAATTCACCCCTCCACTTT
- | TRBJ2-1 | - | TRBV4-2 | CASSLPGKGGNEQFF | TGTGCCAGCAGCCTCCCCGGCAAAGGAGGGAATGAGCAGTTCTTC
- | TRBJ1-1 | - | TRBV5-1 | CASSQLPFRENTEAFF | TGCGCCAGCAGCCAGCTCCCGTTTCGGGAGAACACTGAAGCTTTCTTT
- | TRBJ2-7 | - | TRBV30 | CAWTRDTAWEQYF | TGTGCCTGGACCAGGGACACTGCCTGGGAGCAGTACTTC
- | TRBJ2-7 | - | TRBV4-2 | CASSHNRESSFGNEQYF | TGTGCCAGCAGCCACAACAGGGAAAGTAGCTTTGGGAACGAGCAGTACTTC
- | TRBJ2-2 | TRBD2 | TRBV11-1 | CASSRLPRGGVLAGELFF | TGTGCCAGCAGCCGCCTCCCCCGGGGGGGCGTCTTGGCCGGGGAGCTGTTTTTT
- | TRBJ2-5 | - | TRBV6-6 | CASVDSSFRTQYF | TGTGCCAGCGTCGACAGCAGTTTCCGGACCCAGTACTTC
- | TRBJ1-5 | - | TRBV28 | CASSIGTLNQPQHF | TGTGCCAGCAGCATCGGGACACTTAATCAGCCCCAGCATTTT
once | TRBJ1-1 | - | TRBV28 | CASSLSQGWTEAFF | TGTGCCAGCAGTTTATCTCAGGGGTGGACTGAAGCTTTCTTT
- | TRBJ2-7 | - | TRBV27 | CASSGTPFSYEQYF | TGTGCCAGCAGCGGGACACCTTTTTCCTACGAGCAGTACTTC
once | TRBJ2-7 | TRBD1 | TRBV5-4 | CASSPAGQGSYEQYF | TGTGCCAGCAGCCCGGCGGGACAGGGCAGCTACGAGCAGTACTTC
- | TRBJ2-1 | TRBD2 | TRBV11-3 | CASSLSGGNEQFF | TGTGCCAGCAGCTTATCGGGGGGCAATGAGCAGTTCTTC
few | TRBJ1-4 | - | TRBV5-4 | CASSYRSPNEKLFF | TGTGCCAGCAGTTACAGGAGTCCCAATGAAAAACTGTTTTTT
once | TRBJ2-1 | - | TRBV4-1 | CASSQDLVSRGQFF | TGCGCCAGCAGCCAAGATTTGGTCTCCCGCGGACAGTTCTTC
- | TRBJ2-1 | TRBD2 | TRBV13 | CASSLWTSGRLGNEQFF | TGTGCCAGCAGCTTATGGACTAGCGGGAGATTAGGGAATGAGCAGTTCTTC
- | TRBJ1-2 | - | TRBV30 | CAAGGGDSQLYYGYTF | TGTGCCGCGGGTGGAGGGGACTCCCAGCTTTACTATGGCTACACCTTC
once | TRBJ1-1 | - | TRBV19 | CASSMIDMNTEAFF | TGTGCCAGTAGTATGATAGATATGAACACTGAAGCTTTCTTT
- | TRBJ1-1 | - | TRBV2 | CASSEGTGEAFF | TGTGCCAGCAGTGAGGGGACTGGAGAAGCTTTCTTT
- | TRBJ1-1 | - | TRBV2 | CASLEGFDTEAFF | TGTGCCAGCTTGGAGGGTTTTGACACTGAAGCTTTCTTT
- | TRBJ2-1 | TRBD2 | TRBV25-1 | CATAAAGGPGQFF | TGTGCCACCGCCGCAGCGGGAGGGCCGGGGCAGTTCTTC
- | TRBJ2-7 | TRBD2 | TRBV7-9 | CASSSTSGLAGEYEQYF | TGTGCCAGCAGTTCAACAAGTGGACTAGCGGGAGAATATGAGCAGTACTTC
- | TRBJ2-1 | TRBD2 | TRBV6-1 | CASSEASGRVDEQFF | TGTGCCAGCAGTGAGGCGAGCGGGAGAGTGGATGAGCAGTTCTTC
- | TRBJ2-7 | TRBD1 | TRBV18 | CASSPGTGAYEQYF | TGTGCCAGCTCACCAGGGACAGGGGCCTACGAGCAGTACTTC